This TCR beta chain was identified during a study of human T cells and chemical hapten exposure. Study at large: Recorded diagnoses among the mostly female patients were alopecia areata, totalis or universalis. Overall study results and limits: Sensitizing with DPC caused no change in TCRs above 1 in 1000 frequency.

Individual cDNA molecules in this library carried unique molecular identifiers. TCRdb reprocessed the RACE reads with MiXCR, giving one entry per CDR3 protein. The repertoire holds 70,000 to 100,000 distinct CDR3 sequences, with around 7.8% as singletons. The time point is: patch test 1, 2 weeks after DPC sensitization. Treatment indicated: therapeutic diphenylcyclopropenone sensitization with weekly scalp DPC. Per the germline V gene, CDR1 is GTSNPN and CDR2 is SVGIG (reference sequence). V was cut by 4 bases and J by 2 bases, with 15 bases left in between. The CDR3 consists of 15 residues. A remark on this clonotype: The antigen is unknown.

The chain employs TRBV30 and TRBJ1-5; D may be TRBD1 (6 bases). The specimen comprised whole blood, sampled in connection with sensitization to the hapten diphenylcyclopropenone (DPC). This receptor was obtained from a young woman with alopecia areata. Some clones in this sample may be carry-over from other donors' samples. In nucleotides, the CDR3 is TGTGCCTGGATTGGGGGGAACAGGGGCAATCAGCCCCAGCATTTT. Its protein is CAWIGGNRGNQPQHF.